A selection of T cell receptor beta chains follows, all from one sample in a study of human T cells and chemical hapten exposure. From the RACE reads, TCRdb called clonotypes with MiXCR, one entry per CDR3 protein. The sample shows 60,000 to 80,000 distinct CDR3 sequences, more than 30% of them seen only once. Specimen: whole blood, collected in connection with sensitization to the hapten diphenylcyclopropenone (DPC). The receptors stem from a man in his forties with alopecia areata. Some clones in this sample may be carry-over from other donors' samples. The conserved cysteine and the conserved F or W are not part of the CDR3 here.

ASSPGGKNTEAF	TRBJ1-1	TRBV12-3/TRBV12-4
SARPSGTATDTQY	TRBJ2-3	TRBV20-1
ASSTHTPGELF	TRBJ2-2	TRBV7-7
ASSYLAGGVLPGNIQY	TRBJ2-4	TRBV6-2/TRBV6-3
ASSRTSGRAEGGELF	TRBJ2-2	TRBV4-2
ASTRTTGGGGQPQH	TRBJ1-5	TRBV6-1
ASSLSHNEQF	TRBJ2-1	TRBV7-2
ASSPTRGSVEQY	TRBJ2-7	TRBV14
ASSQDWTGGTDTQY	TRBJ2-3	TRBV4-3
ASSSSGQGLEQY	TRBJ2-7	TRBV6-5
ASSERRDRVADTQY	TRBJ2-3	TRBV10-1
ASSVTDTEAF	TRBJ1-1	TRBV5-5
ASSPSGKSYEQY	TRBJ2-7	TRBV5-4
ASSVVGGPYEQY	TRBJ2-7	TRBV12-3/TRBV12-4
ASSPLAGLQETQY	TRBJ2-5	TRBV27
SVDTGSSYNEQF	TRBJ2-1	TRBV29-1
ASSDRSSMNTEAF	TRBJ1-1	TRBV6-1